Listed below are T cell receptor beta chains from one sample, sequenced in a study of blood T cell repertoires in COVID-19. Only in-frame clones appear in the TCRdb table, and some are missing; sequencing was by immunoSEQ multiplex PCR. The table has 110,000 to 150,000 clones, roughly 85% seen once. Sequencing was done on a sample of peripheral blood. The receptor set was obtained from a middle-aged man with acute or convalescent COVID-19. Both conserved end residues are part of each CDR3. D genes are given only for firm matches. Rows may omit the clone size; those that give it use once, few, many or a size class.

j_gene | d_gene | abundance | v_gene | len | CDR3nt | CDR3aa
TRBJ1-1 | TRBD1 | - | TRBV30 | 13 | TGTGCCTGGAGTTCTCAGGGGGACACTGAAGCTTTCTTT | CAWSSQGDTEAFF
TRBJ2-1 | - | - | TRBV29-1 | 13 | TGCAGCGTCAGGACAAGCTCCTACAATGAGCAGTTCTTC | CSVRTSSYNEQFF
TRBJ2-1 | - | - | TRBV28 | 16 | TGTGCCAGCAGCCCGGAAGCGGGCAGCTCCTACAATGAGCAGTTCTTC | CASSPEAGSSYNEQFF
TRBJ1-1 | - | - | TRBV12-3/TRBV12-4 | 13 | TGTGCCAGCAGTCCCCTAGGGGGCACTGAAGCTTTCTTT | CASSPLGGTEAFF
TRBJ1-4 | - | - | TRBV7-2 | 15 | TGTGCCAGCAGCTCCCGAGACCCAGGGTATGGAAAACTGTTTTTT | CASSSRDPGYGKLFF
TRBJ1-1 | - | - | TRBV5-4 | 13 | TGTGCCAGCAGCTTGGTTCTGGGAGGGAGGGCTTTCTTT | CASSLVLGGRAFF
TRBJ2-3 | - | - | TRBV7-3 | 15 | TGTGCCAGCAGCCCACTAGCCTCTCGCACAGATACGCAGTATTTT | CASSPLASRTDTQYF
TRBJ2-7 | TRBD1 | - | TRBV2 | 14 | TGTGCCAGCAGTGCATCCGGGACAGCCTACGAGCAGTACTTC | CASSASGTAYEQYF
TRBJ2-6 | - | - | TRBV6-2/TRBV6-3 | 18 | TGTGCCAGCAGTTACTTGAGGCGGGATGGCTCTGGGGCCAACGTCCTGACTTTC | CASSYLRRDGSGANVLTF
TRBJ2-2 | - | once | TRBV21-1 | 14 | TGTGCCAGCAGTGAGAGACAGTGCACCGGGGAGCTGTTTTTT | CASSERQCTGELFF
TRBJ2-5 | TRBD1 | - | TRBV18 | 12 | TGTGCCAGCTCGGGACAGCGAGAGACCCAGTACTTC | CASSGQRETQYF
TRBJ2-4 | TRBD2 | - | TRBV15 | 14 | TGTGCCACCAGCAGAGGCCCTAGCGGGAACATTCAGTACTTC | CATSRGPSGNIQYF
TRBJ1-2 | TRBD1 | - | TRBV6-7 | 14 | TGTGCCAGCAGTTTTCTGACAGGGGAGTATGGCTACACCTTC | CASSFLTGEYGYTF
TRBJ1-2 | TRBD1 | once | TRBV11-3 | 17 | TGTGCCAGCAGCTTAAGCCTACTTGAGGGGGCGGTCTATGGCTACACCTTC | CASSLSLLEGAVYGYTF
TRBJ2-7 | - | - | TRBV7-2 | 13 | TGTGCCAGCAGCCCGGGAAGCGGTGGAGAGCAGTACTTC | CASSPGSGGEQYF
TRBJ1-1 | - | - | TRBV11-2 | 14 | TGTGCCAGCAGCCCCCAGTTGATGAACACTGAAGCTTTCTTT | CASSPQLMNTEAFF
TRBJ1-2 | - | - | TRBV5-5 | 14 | TGTGCCAGCAGCTTGGACAGACATAACTATGGCTACACCTTC | CASSLDRHNYGYTF
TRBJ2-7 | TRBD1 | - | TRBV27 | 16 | TGTGCCAGCAGTCACTCGGCGGGGACAGGGGGGTACGAGCAGTACTTC | CASSHSAGTGGYEQYF
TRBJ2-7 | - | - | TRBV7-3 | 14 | TGTGCCAGCAGCTTAAGTTCAGGGGACTACGAGCAGTACTTC | CASSLSSGDYEQYF
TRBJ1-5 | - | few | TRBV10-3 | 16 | TGTGCCATCAGTGAGTCGCGGCGGGTAGGCAATCAGCCCCAGCATTTT | CAISESRRVGNQPQHF
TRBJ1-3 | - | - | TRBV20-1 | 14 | TGCAGTGCTAGTGTGGCAGGGGTCGGAAACACCATATATTTT | CSASVAGVGNTIYF
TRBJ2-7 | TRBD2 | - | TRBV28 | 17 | TGTGCCAGCATCCCCAGAATAGCGGGAGATCGCGCCTACGAGCAGTACTTC | CASIPRIAGDRAYEQYF
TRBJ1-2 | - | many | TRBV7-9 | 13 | TGTGCCAGCAGCTTGGGACTCAACTATGGCTACACCTTC | CASSLGLNYGYTF
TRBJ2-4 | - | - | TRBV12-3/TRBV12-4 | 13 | TGTGCCAGCAGTTCGGTGGCCAAAAACATTCAGTACTTC | CASSSVAKNIQYF
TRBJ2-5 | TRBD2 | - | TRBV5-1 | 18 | TGCGCCAGCAGCTTCCGGGTTTTAGCGGGAGGTCTCCAAGAGACCCAGTACTTC | CASSFRVLAGGLQETQYF
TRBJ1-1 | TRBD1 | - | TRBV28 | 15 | TGTGCCAGCAGTCTACAGACAGGGAGCGACACTGAAGCTTTCTTT | CASSLQTGSDTEAFF
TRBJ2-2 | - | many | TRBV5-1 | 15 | TGCGCCAGCAGCTTTAGGGGCGAGCTCTCCGGGGAGCTGTTTTTT | CASSFRGELSGELFF
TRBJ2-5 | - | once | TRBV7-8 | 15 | TGTGCCAGCAGCTTAAACCTATTCGGTGGAGAGACCCAGTACTTC | CASSLNLFGGETQYF
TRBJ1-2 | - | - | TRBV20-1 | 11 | TGCAGTGCTAGCCGCCCTGGAGGGAACACCTTC | CSASRPGGNTF
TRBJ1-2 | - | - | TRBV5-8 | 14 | TGTGCCAGCAGCTTAGTCGGGGTCGACTATGGCTACACCTTC | CASSLVGVDYGYTF
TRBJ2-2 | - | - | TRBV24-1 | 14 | TGTGCCACCAGACCTAGCGCAAACACCGGGGAGCTGTTTTTT | CATRPSANTGELFF
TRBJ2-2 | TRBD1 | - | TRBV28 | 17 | TGTGCCAGCACCTCCGAGTCCTCGGGACAGACCACCGGGGAGCTGTTTTTT | CASTSESSGQTTGELFF
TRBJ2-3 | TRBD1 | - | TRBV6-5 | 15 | TGTGCCAGCAGTCGACAGGGTTTGAGCACAGATACGCAGTATTTT | CASSRQGLSTDTQYF
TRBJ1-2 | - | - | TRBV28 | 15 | TGTGCCAGCAGTCCCTCGCGGGGGATTGGCTATGGCTACACCTTC | CASSPSRGIGYGYTF
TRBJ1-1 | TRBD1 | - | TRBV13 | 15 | TGTGCCAGCAGCTTACCGGGACAGGGGAAAACTGAAGCTTTCTTT | CASSLPGQGKTEAFF
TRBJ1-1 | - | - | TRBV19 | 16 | TGTGCCAGTAGTATAGATCGGGCAGGGGTTCGCACTGAAGCTTTCTTT | CASSIDRAGVRTEAFF
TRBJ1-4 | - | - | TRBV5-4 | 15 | TGTGCCAGCAGTGTCGGGAGGGGTGGGAGAGAAAAACTGTTTTTT | CASSVGRGGREKLFF
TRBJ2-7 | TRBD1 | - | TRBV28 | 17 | TGTGCCAGCAGTTTATTTCGTTTAAGACAGGGAACCTACGAGCAGTACTTC | CASSLFRLRQGTYEQYF
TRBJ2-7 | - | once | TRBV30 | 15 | TGTGCCTGGAGTGGGCCGGGACTGGAGGGCTACGAGCAGTACTTC | CAWSGPGLEGYEQYF
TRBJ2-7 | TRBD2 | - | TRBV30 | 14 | TGTGCCTGGACCCGGGGGGGCCACACCTACGAGCAGTACTTC | CAWTRGGHTYEQYF
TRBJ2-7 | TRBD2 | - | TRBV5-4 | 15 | TGTGCCAGCAGCTCCCGGACTAGCGGGAACCACGAGCAGTACTTC | CASSSRTSGNHEQYF